The 25 T cell receptor beta chains below were found in one sample sequenced in a study of T cell repertoires in cytomegalovirus infection. TCRdb called the reads again in MiXCR, with one record for every CDR3 protein. The repertoire includes approximately 470,000 distinct CDR3 sequences, under 55% of them detected once, and 43% sits in the top ten. These receptors have no known antigen. Material: cultured PBMCs, obtained from culture after CMV antigen stimulation. The origin of the receptors is a human donor in good health (CMV status not recorded). Some clones in this sample may be carry-over from other donors' samples.

This clonotype was seen a handful of times. The CDR3 region is CASSPQGAGEQFF. The CDR3 bases are TGTGCCAGCAGCCCCCAGGGGGCGGGGGAGCAGTTCTTC. The genes are TRBV7-6 and TRBJ2-1; 8 positions match TRBD1. J lost 10 bases, V lost 5 bases, and 7 bases had no gene match. The CDR3 covers 13 residues. Germline V gene lookup returns CDR1 SGHVS and CDR2 FNYEAQ.

A single count supports this clonotype. The rearrangement joins TRBV12-3 or TRBV12-4 to TRBJ1-4; unclear D gene. V lost 2 bases and J lost 4, with 14 bases in between. The CDR3 is 16 amino acids. In DNA form, the CDR3 reads TGTGCCAGCAGTTTATATTTCGTTGGGCATAATGAAAAACTGTTTTTT. Translation: CASSLYFVGHNEKLFF.

The table lists this clonotype with a count of one. The CDR3 DNA reads TGTGCCAGCAGCCAAGAATCGGGGGGCTACGAGCAGTACTTC. Translating it yields CASSQESGGYEQYF. The chain uses TRBV4-2 and TRBJ2-7; TRBD2 matches at 7 bases. The CDR3 has 14 amino acids. The germline gives CDR1 LGHNA, CDR2 YNFKEQ. After removal of 0 bases from V and 3 bases from J, the junction contained 2 bases not matched to a gene.

This clonotype was detected only a few times. The chain links TRBV6-6 to TRBJ2-3; 7 bases match TRBD2. The V gene's germline CDR1 is MNHNY and CDR2 SVGAGI (reference sequence). The ends lost 3 bases at V and 3 bases at J; junction bases unmatched: 3. The CDR3 is 14 amino acids. The CDR3 is CASSYGGRTDTQYF. As DNA, the CDR3 is TGTGCCAGCAGTTATGGCGGGAGAACAGATACGCAGTATTTT.

The chain couples TRBV7-2 to TRBJ1-1; unclear D gene. Germline V CDR1 and CDR2: SGHTA, FQGNSA. Trimming left V 7 bases short and J 0 bases short, with 15 bases between. The length of the CDR3 is 15 residues. CDR3 DNA sequence: TGTGCCAGCATTGTTGCAGATTCAATGAACACTGAAGCTTTCTTT. Translation gives CASIVADSMNTEAFF.

This rearrangement joins TRBV18 to TRBJ2-5, with 7 nucleotides matching TRBD2. Germline V gives CDR1 KGHSH, CDR2 LQKENI. The CDR3 spans 15 residues. The junction had 7 bases not matched to a gene; V was cut back by 3 bases and J by 3 bases. The CDR3 region is CASSPPGLLKETQYF. CDR3 bases: TGTGCCAGCTCACCCCCGGGACTATTAAAAGAGACCCAGTACTTC.

V is TRBV6-6 and J is TRBJ1-3; no clear D gene. V was trimmed by 0 bases and J by 4 bases, leaving 16 bases between them. Germline V gives CDR1 MNHNY, CDR2 SVGAGI (reference sequence). There are 17 residues in the CDR3. CDR3 in amino acids: CASSYSSRFVVGNTIYF. Here the CDR3 DNA reads TGTGCCAGCAGTTACTCGTCCAGGTTTGTCGTCGGAAACACCATATATTTT.

Only a few counts were recorded for this clonotype. This sequence joins TRBV12-3 or TRBV12-4 and TRBJ2-2; 9 bases match TRBD2. The CDR3 is 16 residues long. The V gene end was trimmed by 2 bases and the J gene end by 5 bases; junction bases not matched to a gene: 6. CDR3 nucleotide sequence: TGTGCCAGCAGTTTAATTGGCGGGGGGGCTACCGGGGAGCTGTTTTTT. Its protein product is CASSLIGGGATGELFF.

This clonotype has a handful of counts. This chain links TRBV27 with TRBJ1-6, with TRBD1 matching over 7 bases. Germline CDR1 and CDR2: MNHEY and SMNVEV (reference sequence). With V trimmed by 6 bases and J by 10 bases, 6 bases remained unmatched. CDR3 length: 13 amino acids. CDR3: CASRETGWSPLHF. The CDR3 nucleotides read TGTGCCAGCAGGGAGACAGGGTGGTCACCCCTCCACTTT.

This clonotype was seen a handful of times. The rearrangement uses TRBV7-8 and TRBJ2-1; 8 nucleotides agree with TRBD2. The V gene end was trimmed by 1 base and the J gene end by 5 bases; junction bases not matched to a gene: 10. The CDR3 has 17 residues. Germline V gene data show CDR1 as SGHVS and CDR2 as FQNEAQ. The CDR3 coding sequence is TGTGCCAGCAGCTTAGACCCCGGGACTAGTACCCACAATGAGCAGTTCTTC. Translated, it gives CASSLDPGTSTHNEQFF.

The genes are TRBV20-1 and TRBJ2-7, with 9 bases matching TRBD2. The germline gives CDR1 DFQATT, CDR2 SNEGSKA (reference sequence). The CDR3 extends over 17 amino acids. The V gene end was trimmed by 0 bases and the J gene end by 5 bases; junction bases not matched to a gene: 14. CDR3 loop: CSARDPGGGGWANEQYF. The CDR3 nucleotides read TGCAGTGCTAGAGATCCCGGCGGGGGGGGTTGGGCTAACGAGCAGTACTTC.

The CDR3 reads CASMGGGDEQYF. The CDR3 nucleotides are TGTGCCAGCATGGGCGGGGGGGACGAGCAGTACTTC. The chain has TRBV2 and TRBJ2-7; TRBD2 matches 9 bases. The CDR3 covers 12 residues. Germline CDR1 and CDR2: SNHLY and FYNNEI. With 7 bases clipped from V and 5 bases from J, the junction kept 3 bases outside the gene matches.

In DNA form, the CDR3 reads TGTGCCAGCAGCCCACCGCGGACAGGGGGCTCCTACGAGCAGTACTTC. As protein: CASSPPRTGGSYEQYF. This rearrangement joins TRBV7-6 to TRBJ2-7; 10 nucleotides line up with TRBD1. After removal of 5 bases from V and 0 bases from J, the junction contained 7 bases not matched to a gene. CDR1 and CDR2 (germline): SGHVS, FNYEAQ. CDR3 length: 16 residues.

The chain has TRBV2 and TRBJ2-4, with 8 bases aligning to TRBD1. The CDR3 runs 18 residues. The J segment lost 1 base and the V segment lost 3 bases, leaving 11 bases of the junction unmatched. CDR1 SNHLY and CDR2 FYNNEI come from the germline V gene. The CDR3 bases are TGTGCCAGCAGTGAGACAGGGGCGGAGAGTTGGGCCAAAAACATTCAGTACTTC. Translated: CASSETGAESWAKNIQYF.

The V and J genes are TRBV5-4 and TRBJ2-1; D may be TRBD1 or TRBD2 (5 bases each). Germline values: CDR1 SGHNT, CDR2 YYREEE (reference sequence). The CDR3 covers 13 residues. The germline V and J ends were trimmed by 5 bases and 8 bases, with 14 bases remaining between them. The CDR3 loop is CASRSGRDDEQFF. CDR3 nucleotides: TGTGCCAGCAGGTCGGGCAGGGACGATGAGCAGTTCTTC.

This clonotype was counted a single time. This sequence joins TRBV19 and TRBJ2-1; 8 bases fit TRBD1. Per germline, CDR1 LNHDA and CDR2 SQIVND (reference sequence). With V trimmed by 5 bases and J by 0 bases, 3 bases remained unmatched. This CDR3 contains 15 residues. The CDR3 sequence: CASSSGGNSYNEQFF. In DNA form, the CDR3 reads TGTGCCAGTAGTTCAGGGGGCAACTCCTACAATGAGCAGTTCTTC.

The gene calls are TRBV7-6 and TRBJ2-3; tentatively, D is TRBD2 (7 bases). The CDR3 is 15 residues long. Germline CDR1 reads SGHVS; CDR2 reads FNYEAQ. The ends were cut back, 5 bases at V and 6 bases at J, with 18 bases in the middle. The CDR3 bases are TGTGCCAGCAGCCCGGGGGGCCGGGTACGGGATACGCAGTATTTT. This sequence encodes CASSPGGRVRDTQYF.

This chain uses TRBV12-3 or TRBV12-4 with TRBJ2-1; D call uncertain. V shed 10 bases and J shed 5 bases, with 15 bases lying between them. This CDR3 is built from 13 residues. Written as DNA, the CDR3 is TGTGCCACTTCGCCCGCGCCTAACAATGAGCAGTTCTTC. Residues: CATSPAPNNEQFF.

In this sample, this clonotype turned up once. The DNA of the CDR3 is TGTGCCAGCAGCTTAGAAGGACAGGGGGACGAGCAGTACTTC. Translation gives CASSLEGQGDEQYF. The chain links TRBV7-6 to TRBJ2-7; 10 bases agree with TRBD1. Germline V lookup: CDR1 SGHVS, CDR2 FNYEAQ. The CDR3 sequence is 14 residues long. V dropped 1 base and J dropped 5; count of bases not matched to a gene: 2. Variable domain in full (rest from reference TRBV7-6 and TRBJ2-7): GAGVSQSPRYKVTKRGQDVALRCDPISGHVSLYWYRQALGQGPEFLTYFNYEAQQDKSGLPNDRFSAERPEGSISTLTIQRTEQRDSAMYRCASSLEGQGDEQYFGPGTRLTVT.

This clonotype was recorded a few times. The gene calls are TRBV2 and TRBJ2-1; no reliable D call. CDR3 length: 12 amino acids. Trimming stripped 0 bases from V and 13 bases from J, with 10 bases between. Germline assignment: CDR1 SNHLY and CDR2 FYNNEI. CDR3: CASSEARAYQFF. DNA for the CDR3: TGTGCCAGCAGTGAAGCACGGGCGTACCAGTTCTTC.

V is TRBV6-2 or TRBV6-3 and J is TRBJ2-7; 7 bases are shared with TRBD2. The CDR3 has 15 residues. Per the germline V gene, CDR1 is MNHEY and CDR2 is SVGEGT. J was trimmed by 3 bases and V by 4 bases; bases with no gene match: 9. DNA of the CDR3: TGTGCCAGCAGTTCACCGGGAGGCGGGAGCTACGAGCAGTACTTC. Translation gives CASSSPGGGSYEQYF.

This clonotype has ten or more counts. The chain links TRBV7-2 to TRBJ2-5; 10 bases line up with TRBD2. The CDR3 totals 15 residues. Germline CDR1 SGHTA, CDR2 FQGNSA. V shed 6 bases, J shed 4 bases, and the junction held 8 bases outside the gene matches. DNA of the CDR3: TGTGCCAGCAGAACAAGACTAGCGGGTGTAGAGACCCAGTACTTC. It codes for CASRTRLAGVETQYF.

V usage is TRBV10-3 and J usage is TRBJ2-7, with a tentative D call TRBD2 (5 bases). The CDR3 is 12 amino acids. CDR1 is ENHRY, CDR2 SYGVKD, per germline. V lost 4 bases and J lost 1, with 5 bases in between. In nucleotides, the CDR3 is TGTGCCATCAGTGCGGGGTCCTACGAGCAGTACTTC. It codes for CAISAGSYEQYF.

The gene calls are TRBV7-2 and TRBJ2-5; D gene ambiguous. Trimming shortened V by 2 bases and J by 7 bases, and 14 bases separated the two germline ends. Per the germline V gene, CDR1 is SGHTA and CDR2 is FQGNSA. This CDR3 contains 14 residues. The CDR3 nucleotides are TGTGCCAGCAGCTTATTGGACGGTGGAAGGACCCAGTACTTC. Translated, it gives CASSLLDGGRTQYF.

This clonotype was recorded a few times. The chain joins TRBV11-2 to TRBJ2-6, with D unresolved. The germline gives CDR1 SGHAT, CDR2 FQNNGV. Trimming cost V 3 bases and J 2 bases, with 5 bases left between them. CDR3 size: 14 residues. DNA of the CDR3: TGTGCCAGCAGCTTCTCGCCTGGGGCCAACGTCCTGACTTTC. The encoded protein is CASSFSPGANVLTF.